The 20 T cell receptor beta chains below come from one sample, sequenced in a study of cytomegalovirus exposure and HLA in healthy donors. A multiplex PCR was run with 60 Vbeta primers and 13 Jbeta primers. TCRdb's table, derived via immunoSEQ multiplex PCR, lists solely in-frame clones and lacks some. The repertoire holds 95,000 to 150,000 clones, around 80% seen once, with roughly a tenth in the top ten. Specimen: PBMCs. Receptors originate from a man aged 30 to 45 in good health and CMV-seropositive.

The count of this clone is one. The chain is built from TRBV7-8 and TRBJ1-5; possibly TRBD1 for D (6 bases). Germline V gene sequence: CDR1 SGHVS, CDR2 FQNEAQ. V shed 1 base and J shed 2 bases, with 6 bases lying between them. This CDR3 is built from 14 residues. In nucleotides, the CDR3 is TGTGCCAGCAGCTTAGACAGGGGCAATCAGCCCCAGCATTTT. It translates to CASSLDRGNQPQHF.

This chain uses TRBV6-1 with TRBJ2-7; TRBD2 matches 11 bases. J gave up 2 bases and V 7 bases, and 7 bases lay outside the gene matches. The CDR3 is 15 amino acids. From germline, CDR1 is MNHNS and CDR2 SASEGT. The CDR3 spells CASITGTSGPYEQYF. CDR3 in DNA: TGTGCCAGCATTACCGGGACTAGCGGTCCCTACGAGCAGTACTTC.

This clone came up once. The CDR3 region has the DNA TGTGCCCGGGCAGCTAGCGTACAAGAGACCCAGTACTTC. Amino acids: CARAASVQETQYF. The V gene is TRBV30, the J gene TRBJ2-5; D possibly corresponds to TRBD2 (6 bases). In germline, CDR1 is GTSNPN, CDR2 SVGIG (reference sequence). V was trimmed by 8 bases and J by 2 bases, leaving 15 bases between them. CDR3 length equals 13 residues. The full variable domain, rest sourced from reference TRBV30 and TRBJ2-5, is SQTIHQWPATLVQPVGSPLSLECTVEGTSNPNLYWYRQAAGRGLQLLFYSVGIGQISSEVPQNLSASRPQDRQFILSSKKLLLSDSGFYLCARAASVQETQYFGPGTRLLVL.

CDR3 bases: TGTGCCAGCAGCCAGAGAGGGGGGTTACTAGCGGGGAAGTACAATGAGCAGTTCTTC. Translated, it gives CASSQRGGLLAGKYNEQFF. The chain joins TRBV5-8 to TRBJ2-1; TRBD2 agrees at 10 bases. Germline CDR1 is SGHTS and CDR2 is YDEGEE. V lost 4 bases, J lost 4 bases, and 17 bases stayed unmatched. The CDR3 covers 19 residues.

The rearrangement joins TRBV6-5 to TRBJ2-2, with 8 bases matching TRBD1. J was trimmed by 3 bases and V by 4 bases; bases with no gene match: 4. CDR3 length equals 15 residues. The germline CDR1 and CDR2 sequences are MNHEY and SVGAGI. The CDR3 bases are TGTGCCAGCAGTTTGGACAGGGATTACACCGGGGAGCTGTTTTTT. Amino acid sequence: CASSLDRDYTGELFF.

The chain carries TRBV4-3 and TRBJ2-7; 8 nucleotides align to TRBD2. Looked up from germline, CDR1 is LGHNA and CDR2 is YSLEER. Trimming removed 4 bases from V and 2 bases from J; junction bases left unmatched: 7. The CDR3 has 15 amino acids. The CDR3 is CASSPGGGMAYEQYF. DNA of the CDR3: TGCGCCAGCAGCCCCGGGGGGGGAATGGCCTACGAGCAGTACTTC.

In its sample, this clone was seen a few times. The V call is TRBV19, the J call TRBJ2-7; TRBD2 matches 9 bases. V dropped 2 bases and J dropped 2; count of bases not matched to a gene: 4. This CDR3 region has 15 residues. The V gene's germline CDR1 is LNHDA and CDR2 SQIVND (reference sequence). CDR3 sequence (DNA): TGTGCCAGTAGTATACGGCTAGCGGGAACCTACGAGCAGTACTTC. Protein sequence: CASSIRLAGTYEQYF.

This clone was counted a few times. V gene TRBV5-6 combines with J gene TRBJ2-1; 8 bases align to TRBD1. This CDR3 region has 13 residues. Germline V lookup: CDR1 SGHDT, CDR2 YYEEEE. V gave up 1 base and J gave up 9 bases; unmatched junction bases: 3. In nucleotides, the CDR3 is TGTGCCAGCAGCTTGTACAGGGGGAGTGAGCAGTTCTTC. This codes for CASSLYRGSEQFF.

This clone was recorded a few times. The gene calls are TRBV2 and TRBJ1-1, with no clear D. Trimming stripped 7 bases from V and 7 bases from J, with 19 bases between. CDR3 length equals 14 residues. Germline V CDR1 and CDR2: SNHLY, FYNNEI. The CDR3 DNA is TGTGCCAGCACGCCACAGAGCCTACCCTATGAAGCTTTCTTT. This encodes CASTPQSLPYEAFF.

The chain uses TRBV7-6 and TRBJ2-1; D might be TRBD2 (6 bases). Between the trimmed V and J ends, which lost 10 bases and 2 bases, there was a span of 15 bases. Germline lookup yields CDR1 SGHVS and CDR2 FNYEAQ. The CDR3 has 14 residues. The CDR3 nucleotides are TGTGCCACCTCGGTGGAGCGGGCCTACAATGAGCAGTTCTTC. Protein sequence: CATSVERAYNEQFF. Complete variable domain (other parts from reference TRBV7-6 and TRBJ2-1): GAGVSQSPRYKVTKRGQDVALRCDPISGHVSLYWYRQALGQGPEFLTYFNYEAQQDKSGLPNDRFSAERPEGSISTLTIQRTEQRDSAMYRCATSVERAYNEQFFGPGTRLTVL.

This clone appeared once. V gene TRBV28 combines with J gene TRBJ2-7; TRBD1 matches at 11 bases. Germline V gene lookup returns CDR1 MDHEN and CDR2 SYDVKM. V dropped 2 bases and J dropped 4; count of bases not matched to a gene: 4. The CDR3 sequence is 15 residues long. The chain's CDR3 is CASSLVGQGAYEQYF. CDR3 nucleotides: TGTGCCAGCAGTTTAGTAGGACAGGGGGCTTACGAGCAGTACTTC.

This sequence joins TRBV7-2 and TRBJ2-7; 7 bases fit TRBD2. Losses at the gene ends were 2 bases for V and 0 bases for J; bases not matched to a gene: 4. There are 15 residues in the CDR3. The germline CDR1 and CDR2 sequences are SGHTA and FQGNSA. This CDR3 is CASSLYLAVSYEQYF. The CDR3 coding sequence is TGTGCCAGCAGCTTATACCTAGCGGTCTCCTACGAGCAGTACTTC.

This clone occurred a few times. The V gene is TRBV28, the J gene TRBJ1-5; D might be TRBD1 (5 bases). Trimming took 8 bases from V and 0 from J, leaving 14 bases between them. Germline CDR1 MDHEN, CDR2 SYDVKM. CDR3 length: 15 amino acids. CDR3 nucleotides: TGTGCCAGCTCCGGTGGCGGGGCTAGCAATCAGCCCCAGCATTTT. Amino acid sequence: CASSGGGASNQPQHF.

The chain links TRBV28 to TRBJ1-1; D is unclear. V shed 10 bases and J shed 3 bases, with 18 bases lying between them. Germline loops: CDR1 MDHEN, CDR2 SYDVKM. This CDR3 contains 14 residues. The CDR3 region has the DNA TGTGCCACTTCAACCCGGGGTGTTTACACTGAAGCTTTCTTT. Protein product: CATSTRGVYTEAFF.

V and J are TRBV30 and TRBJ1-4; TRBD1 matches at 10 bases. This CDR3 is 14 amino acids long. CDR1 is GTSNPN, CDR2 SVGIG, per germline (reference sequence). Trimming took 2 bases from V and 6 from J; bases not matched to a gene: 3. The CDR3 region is CAWSWGTGDEKLFF. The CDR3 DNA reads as TGTGCCTGGAGTTGGGGGACAGGGGATGAAAAACTGTTTTTT.

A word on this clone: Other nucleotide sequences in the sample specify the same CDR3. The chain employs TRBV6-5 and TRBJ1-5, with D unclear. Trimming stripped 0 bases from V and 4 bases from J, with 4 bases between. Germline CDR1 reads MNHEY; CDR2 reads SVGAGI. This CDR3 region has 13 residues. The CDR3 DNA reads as TGTGCCAGCAGTTACTCAATAAATCAGCCCCAGCATTTT. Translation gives CASSYSINQPQHF.

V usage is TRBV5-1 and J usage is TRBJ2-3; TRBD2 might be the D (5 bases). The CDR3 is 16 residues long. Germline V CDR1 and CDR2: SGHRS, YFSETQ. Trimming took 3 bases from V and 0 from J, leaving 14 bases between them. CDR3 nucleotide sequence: TGCGCCAGCAGCTGGCTGACTACAACTAGCACAGATACGCAGTATTTT. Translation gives CASSWLTTTSTDTQYF.

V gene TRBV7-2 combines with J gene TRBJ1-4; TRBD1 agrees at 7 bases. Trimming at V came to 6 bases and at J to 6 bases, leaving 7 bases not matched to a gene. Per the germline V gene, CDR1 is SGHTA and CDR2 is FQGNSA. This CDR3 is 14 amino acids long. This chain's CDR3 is CASRIGRGYEKLFF. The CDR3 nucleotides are TGTGCCAGCAGAATTGGCAGGGGGTATGAAAAACTGTTTTTT.

The CDR3 is CAWATGDYGYTF. The CDR3 region has the DNA TGTGCCTGGGCGACAGGGGACTATGGCTACACCTTC. The chain uses TRBV30 and TRBJ1-2, with 8 bases aligning to TRBD1. The CDR3 is 12 amino acids. CDR1 is GTSNPN, CDR2 SVGIG, per germline (reference sequence). Trimming cost V 5 bases and J 3 bases; bases outside gene matches: 2. Using reference TRBV30 and TRBJ1-2 for the parts outside the CDR3, the full variable domain is SQTIHQWPATLVQPVGSPLSLECTVEGTSNPNLYWYRQAAGRGLQLLFYSVGIGQISSEVPQNLSASRPQDRQFILSSKKLLLSDSGFYLCAWATGDYGYTFGSGTRLTVV.

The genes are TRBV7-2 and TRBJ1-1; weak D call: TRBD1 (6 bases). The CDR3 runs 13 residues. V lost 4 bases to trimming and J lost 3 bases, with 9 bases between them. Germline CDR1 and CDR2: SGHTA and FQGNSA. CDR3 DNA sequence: TGTGCCAGCAGCTCCCAGGGGCACACTGAAGCTTTCTTT. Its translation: CASSSQGHTEAFF.